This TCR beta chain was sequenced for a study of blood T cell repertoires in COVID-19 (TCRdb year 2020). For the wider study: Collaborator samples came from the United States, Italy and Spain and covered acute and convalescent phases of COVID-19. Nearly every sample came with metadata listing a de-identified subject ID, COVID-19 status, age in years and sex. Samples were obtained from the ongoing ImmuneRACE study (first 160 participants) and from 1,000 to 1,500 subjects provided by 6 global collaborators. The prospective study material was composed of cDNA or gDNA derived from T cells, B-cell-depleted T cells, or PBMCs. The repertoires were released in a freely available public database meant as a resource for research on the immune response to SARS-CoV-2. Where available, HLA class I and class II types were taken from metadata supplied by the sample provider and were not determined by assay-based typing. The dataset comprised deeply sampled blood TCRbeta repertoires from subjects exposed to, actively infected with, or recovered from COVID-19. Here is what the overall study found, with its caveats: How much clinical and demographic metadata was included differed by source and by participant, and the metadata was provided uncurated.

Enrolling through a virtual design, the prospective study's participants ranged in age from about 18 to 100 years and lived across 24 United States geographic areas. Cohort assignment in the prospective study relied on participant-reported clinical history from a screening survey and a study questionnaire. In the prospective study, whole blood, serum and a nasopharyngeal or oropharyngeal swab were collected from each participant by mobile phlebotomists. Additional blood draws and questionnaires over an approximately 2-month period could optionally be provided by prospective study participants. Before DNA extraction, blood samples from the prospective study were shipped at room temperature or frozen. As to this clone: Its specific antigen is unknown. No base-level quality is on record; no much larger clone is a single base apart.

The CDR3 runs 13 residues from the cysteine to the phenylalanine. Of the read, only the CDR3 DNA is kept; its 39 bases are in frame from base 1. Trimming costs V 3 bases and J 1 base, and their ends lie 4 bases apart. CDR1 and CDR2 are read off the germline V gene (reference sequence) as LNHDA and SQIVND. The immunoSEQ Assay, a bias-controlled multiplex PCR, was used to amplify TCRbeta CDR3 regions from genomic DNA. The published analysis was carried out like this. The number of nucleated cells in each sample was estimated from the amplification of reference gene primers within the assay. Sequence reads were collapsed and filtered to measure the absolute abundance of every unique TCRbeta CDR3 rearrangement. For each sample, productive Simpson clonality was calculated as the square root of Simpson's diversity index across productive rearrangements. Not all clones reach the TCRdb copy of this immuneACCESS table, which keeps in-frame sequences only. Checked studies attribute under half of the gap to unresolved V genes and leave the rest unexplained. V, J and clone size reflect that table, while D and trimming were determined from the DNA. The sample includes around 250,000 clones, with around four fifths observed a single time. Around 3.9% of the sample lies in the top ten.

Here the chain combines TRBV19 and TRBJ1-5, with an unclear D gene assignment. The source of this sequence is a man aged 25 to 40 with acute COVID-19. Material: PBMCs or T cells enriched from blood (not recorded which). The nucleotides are TGTGCCAGTAGTATCTCCAGCAATCAGCCCCAGCATTTT. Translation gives CASSISSNQPQHF.